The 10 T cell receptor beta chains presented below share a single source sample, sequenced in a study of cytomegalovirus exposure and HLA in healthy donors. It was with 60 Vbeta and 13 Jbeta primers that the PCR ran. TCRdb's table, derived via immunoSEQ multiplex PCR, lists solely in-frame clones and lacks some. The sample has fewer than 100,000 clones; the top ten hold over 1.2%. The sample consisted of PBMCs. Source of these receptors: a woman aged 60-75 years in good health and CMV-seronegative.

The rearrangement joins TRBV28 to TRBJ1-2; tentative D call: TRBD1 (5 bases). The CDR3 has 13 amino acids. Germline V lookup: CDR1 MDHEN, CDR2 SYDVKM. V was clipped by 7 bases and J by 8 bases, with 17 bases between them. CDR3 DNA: TGTGCCAGCATGCGGGACGCCCGGAGGGGCTACACCTTC. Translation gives CASMRDARRGYTF.

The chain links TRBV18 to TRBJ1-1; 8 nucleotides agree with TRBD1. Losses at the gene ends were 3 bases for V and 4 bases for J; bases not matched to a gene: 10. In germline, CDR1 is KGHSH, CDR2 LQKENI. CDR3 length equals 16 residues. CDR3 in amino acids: CASSPRQGAHGTEAFF. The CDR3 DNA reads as TGTGCCAGCTCACCCCGCCAGGGGGCGCATGGCACTGAAGCTTTCTTT.

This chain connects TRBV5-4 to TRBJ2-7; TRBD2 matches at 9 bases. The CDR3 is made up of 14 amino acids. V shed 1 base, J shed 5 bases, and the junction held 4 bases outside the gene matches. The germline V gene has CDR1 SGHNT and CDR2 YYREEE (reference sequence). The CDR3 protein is CASSLLAGGDEQYF. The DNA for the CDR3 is TGTGCCAGCAGCTTGCTCGCGGGAGGGGACGAGCAGTACTTC.

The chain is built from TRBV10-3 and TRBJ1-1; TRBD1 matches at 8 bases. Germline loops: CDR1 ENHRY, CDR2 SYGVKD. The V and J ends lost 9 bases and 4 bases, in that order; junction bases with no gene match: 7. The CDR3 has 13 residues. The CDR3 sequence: CAIRAGGSTEAFF. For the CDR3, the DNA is TGTGCCATAAGGGCAGGGGGCTCCACTGAAGCTTTCTTT.

DNA of the CDR3: TGTGCCAGTAGTGGGTTGGGGAGATACAATGAGCAGTTCTTC. It translates to CASSGLGRYNEQFF. The V and J genes are TRBV19 and TRBJ2-1; TRBD2 might be the D (5 bases). The CDR3 covers 14 residues. The germline V gene has CDR1 LNHDA and CDR2 SQIVND (reference sequence). Trimming cost V 5 bases and J 4 bases, with 12 bases left between them.

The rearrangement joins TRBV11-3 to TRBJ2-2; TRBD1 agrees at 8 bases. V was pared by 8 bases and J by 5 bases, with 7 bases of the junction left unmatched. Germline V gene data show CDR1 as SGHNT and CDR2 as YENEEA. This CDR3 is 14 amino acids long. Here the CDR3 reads CASGPGQGTGELFF. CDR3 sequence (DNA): TGTGCCAGCGGTCCCGGACAGGGTACCGGGGAGCTGTTTTTT. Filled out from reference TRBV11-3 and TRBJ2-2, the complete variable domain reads EAGVVQSPRYKIIEKKQPVAFWCNPISGHNTLYWYLQNLGQGPELLIRYENEEAVDDSQLPKDRFSAERLKGVDSTLKIQPAELGDSAVYLCASGPGQGTGELFFGEGSRLTVL.

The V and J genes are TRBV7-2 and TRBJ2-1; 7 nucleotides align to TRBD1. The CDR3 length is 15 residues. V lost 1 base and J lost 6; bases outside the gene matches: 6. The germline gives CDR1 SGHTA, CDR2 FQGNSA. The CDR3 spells CASSLEVTGSNEQFF. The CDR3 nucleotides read TGTGCCAGCAGCTTAGAGGTGACAGGGAGCAATGAGCAGTTCTTC. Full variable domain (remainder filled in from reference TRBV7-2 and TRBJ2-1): GAGVSQSPSNKVTEKGKDVELRCDPISGHTALYWYRQSLGQGLEFLIYFQGNSAPDKSGLPSDRFSAERTGGSVSTLTIQRTQQEDSAVYLCASSLEVTGSNEQFFGPGTRLTVL.

The CDR3 sequence is CASSRLAGGRNTGELFF. The CDR3 bases are TGTGCCAGTAGTCGACTAGCGGGAGGGAGAAACACCGGGGAGCTGTTTTTT. This chain joins TRBV19 and TRBJ2-2; 14 bases align to TRBD2. Germline lookup yields CDR1 LNHDA and CDR2 SQIVND (reference sequence). The CDR3 runs 17 residues. V lost 5 bases and J lost 2; bases outside the gene matches: 4. Drawing the rest from reference TRBV19 and TRBJ2-2, the complete variable domain is DGGITQSPKYLFRKEGQNVTLSCEQNLNHDAMYWYRQDPGQGLRLIYYSQIVNDFQKGDIAEGYSVSREKKESFPLTVTSAQKNPTAFYLCASSRLAGGRNTGELFFGEGSRLTVL.

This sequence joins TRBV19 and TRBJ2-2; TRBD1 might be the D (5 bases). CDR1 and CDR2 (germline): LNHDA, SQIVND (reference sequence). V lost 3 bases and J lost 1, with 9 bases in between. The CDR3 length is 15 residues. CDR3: CASSIRARNTGELFF. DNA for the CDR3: TGTGCCAGTAGTATCAGGGCTAGGAACACCGGGGAGCTGTTTTTT.

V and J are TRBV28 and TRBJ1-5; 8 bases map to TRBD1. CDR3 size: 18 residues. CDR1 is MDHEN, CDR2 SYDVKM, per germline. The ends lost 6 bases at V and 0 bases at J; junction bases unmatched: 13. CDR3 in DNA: TGTGCCAGCAGGACGGGACAGGATCGGTACTATAGCAATCAGCCCCAGCATTTT. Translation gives CASRTGQDRYYSNQPQHF.